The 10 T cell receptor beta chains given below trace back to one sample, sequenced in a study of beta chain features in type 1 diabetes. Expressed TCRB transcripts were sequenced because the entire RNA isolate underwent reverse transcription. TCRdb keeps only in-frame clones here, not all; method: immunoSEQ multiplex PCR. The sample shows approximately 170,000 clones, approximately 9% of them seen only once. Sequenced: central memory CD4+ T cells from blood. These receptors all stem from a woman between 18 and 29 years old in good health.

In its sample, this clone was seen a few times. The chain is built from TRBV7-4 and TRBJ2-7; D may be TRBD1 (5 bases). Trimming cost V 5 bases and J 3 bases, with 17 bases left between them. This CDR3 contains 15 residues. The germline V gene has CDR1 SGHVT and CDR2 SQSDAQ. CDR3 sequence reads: CASSKEDNPIYEQYF. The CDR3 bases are TGTGCCAGCAGCAAAGAGGACAACCCTATCTACGAGCAGTACTTC.

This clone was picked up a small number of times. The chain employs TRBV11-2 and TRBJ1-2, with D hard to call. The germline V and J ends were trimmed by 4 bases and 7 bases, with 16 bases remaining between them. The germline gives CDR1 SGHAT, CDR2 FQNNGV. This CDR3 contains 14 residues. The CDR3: CASSSRQTLGGYTF. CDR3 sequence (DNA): TGTGCCAGCAGCTCCCGACAAACCCTGGGTGGCTACACCTTC.

CDR3 nucleotides: TGTGCCAGCCAACGGGACAGTAATAATGAAAAACTGTTTTTT. Its protein product is CASQRDSNNEKLFF. The V call is TRBV19, the J call TRBJ1-4, with TRBD1 matching over 7 bases. After removal of 9 bases from V and 4 bases from J, the junction contained 8 bases not matched to a gene. The CDR3 consists of 14 residues. CDR1 and CDR2 from the germline V gene are LNHDA and SQIVND (reference sequence).

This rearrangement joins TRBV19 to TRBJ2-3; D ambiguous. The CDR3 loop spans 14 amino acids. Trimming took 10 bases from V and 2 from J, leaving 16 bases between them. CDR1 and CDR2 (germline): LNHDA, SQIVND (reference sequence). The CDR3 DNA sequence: TGTGCCACAAAAGCAGATACAGACACAGATACGCAGTATTTT. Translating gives CATKADTDTDTQYF.

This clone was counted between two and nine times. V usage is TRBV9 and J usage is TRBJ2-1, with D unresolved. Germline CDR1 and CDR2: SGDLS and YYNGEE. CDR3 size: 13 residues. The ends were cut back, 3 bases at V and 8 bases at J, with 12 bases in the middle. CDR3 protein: CASSASLKDEQFF. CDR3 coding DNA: TGTGCCAGCAGCGCCTCGCTAAAAGATGAGCAGTTCTTC.

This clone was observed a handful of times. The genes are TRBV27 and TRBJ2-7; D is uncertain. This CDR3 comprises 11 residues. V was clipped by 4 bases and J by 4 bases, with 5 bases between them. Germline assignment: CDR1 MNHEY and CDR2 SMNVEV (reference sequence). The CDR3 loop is CASSSIYEQYF. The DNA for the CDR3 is TGTGCCAGCAGTTCAATTTACGAGCAGTACTTC.

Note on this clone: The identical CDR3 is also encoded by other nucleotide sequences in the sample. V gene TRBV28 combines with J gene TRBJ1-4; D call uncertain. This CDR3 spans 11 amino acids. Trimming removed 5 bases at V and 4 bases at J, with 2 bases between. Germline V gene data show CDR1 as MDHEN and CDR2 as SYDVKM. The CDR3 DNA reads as TGTGCCAGCAGTCGTAATGAAAAACTGTTTTTT. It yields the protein CASSRNEKLFF.

Here the CDR3 DNA reads TGTGCCAGCAGCCGAACTAGCGGGAGGACTGAGCAGTTCTTC. Its protein product is CASSRTSGRTEQFF. The chain recombines TRBV14 with TRBJ2-1; 12 positions match TRBD2. V was pared by 4 bases and J by 9 bases, with 4 bases of the junction left unmatched. CDR1 and CDR2 from the germline V gene are SGHDN and FVKESK. There are 14 residues in the CDR3.

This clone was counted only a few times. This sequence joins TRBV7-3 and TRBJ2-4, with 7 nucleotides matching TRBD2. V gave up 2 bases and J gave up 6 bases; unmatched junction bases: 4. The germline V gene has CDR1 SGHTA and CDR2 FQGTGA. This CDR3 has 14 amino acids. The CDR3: CASSLGLVSNIQYF. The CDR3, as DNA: TGTGCCAGCAGCTTAGGACTAGTTTCAAACATTCAGTACTTC.

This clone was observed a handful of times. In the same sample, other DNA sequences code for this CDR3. CDR3 in DNA: TGTGCCAGCAGAAGACAGGGGAATCAGCCCCAGCATTTT. Translating it yields CASRRQGNQPQHF. This chain connects TRBV6-6 to TRBJ1-5; TRBD1 agrees at 8 bases. CDR1 and CDR2 (germline): MNHNY, SVGAGI (reference sequence). The trim removed 6 bases at V and 4 bases at J, leaving 2 bases unmatched. There are 13 residues in the CDR3.